At least ten counts were recorded for the clone carrying this T cell receptor (beta chain). The antigen remains undetermined. The blood sample dates from first hyperthyroidism diagnosis, preceding any ophthalmopathy symptoms. The data derive from a study of T cells in Graves' hyperthyroidism and ophthalmopathy. Germline CDR1 is GTSNPN and CDR2 is SVGIG (reference sequence). Trimming cost V 2 bases and J 3 bases, with 8 bases left between them. The CDR3 extends over 12 amino acids. General observations from the study: Most clonotypes expanded in the thyroid (above 0.001) were also present in blood.

Amplification of TCR beta CDR3 regions used RNA as the template. Initially, a first-round RT-PCR of the TCR CDR3 employed the HTBI primer set. TCRdb recomputed calls from the multiplex PCR reads with MiXCR, one row per CDR3 protein. The sample has about 300,000 distinct CDR3 sequences, approximately 12% seen once. Sequences were obtained from blood. The chain recombines TRBV30 with TRBJ2-7, with D perhaps matching TRBD1 (5 bases). The sequence derives from a woman aged 25 to 39 with Graves' hyperthyroidism that later progressed to Graves' ophthalmopathy. CDR3 protein: CAWSPDSYEQYF. CDR3 coding DNA: TGTGCCTGGAGTCCAGACAGCTACGAGCAGTACTTC.